The source of this T cell receptor beta chain is a study of regulatory T cells in long-lasting Graves disease. Arm-PCR of CDR3 regions with iRepertoire HTBI primers generated TCR beta libraries. TCRdb re-analysed the multiplex PCR reads in MiXCR, keeping a single row per CDR3 protein. The top ten hold around 23% of the sample, which has 420,000 or so distinct CDR3 sequences, approximately 16% seen once. The sample's time point: newly diagnosed GD, antithyroid drugs for less than 3 months. PBMCs were the source of the RNA used for TCR sequencing. The CDR3 spans 12 residues. The germline gives CDR1 DFQATT, CDR2 SNEGSKA (reference sequence). V lost 4 bases and J lost 7, with 13 bases in between. This clonotype was seen many times. These same records also appear under a second study, on T cells in Graves' hyperthyroidism and ophthalmopathy. Per that study: Most clonotypes that expanded in the thyroid above 0.001 also showed up in blood.

The TCR originated in a woman aged 18 to 35 with Graves disease. This sample comprised peripheral blood mononuclear cells (PBMCs), obtained at new diagnosis, from a patient treated with antithyroid drugs. J is TRBJ1-1 and V is TRBV20-1; TRBD1 might be the D (6 bases). The CDR3 DNA sequence: TGCAGTGCTACCGGGGGGGCCGATGAAGCTTTCTTT. Its protein product is CSATGGADEAFF.